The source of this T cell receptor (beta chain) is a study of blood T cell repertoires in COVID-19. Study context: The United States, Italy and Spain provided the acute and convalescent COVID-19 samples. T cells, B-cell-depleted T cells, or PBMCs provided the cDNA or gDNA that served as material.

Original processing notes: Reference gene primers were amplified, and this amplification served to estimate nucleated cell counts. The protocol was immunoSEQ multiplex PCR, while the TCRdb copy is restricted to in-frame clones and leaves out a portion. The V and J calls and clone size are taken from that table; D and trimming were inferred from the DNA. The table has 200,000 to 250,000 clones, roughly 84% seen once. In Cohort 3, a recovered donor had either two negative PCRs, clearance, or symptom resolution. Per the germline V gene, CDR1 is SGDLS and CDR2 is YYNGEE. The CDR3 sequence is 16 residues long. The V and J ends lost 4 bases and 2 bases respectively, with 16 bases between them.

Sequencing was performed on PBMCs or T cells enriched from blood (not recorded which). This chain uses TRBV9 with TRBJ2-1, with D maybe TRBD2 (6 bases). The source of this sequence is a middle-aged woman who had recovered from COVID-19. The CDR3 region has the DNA TGTGCCAGCAGCCCCGCGGGAACTACTCCCTACAATGAGCAGTTCTTC. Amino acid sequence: CASSPAGTTPYNEQFF.